The 3 T cell receptor beta chains listed next were all sequenced from one sample in a study of T cells in Graves' hyperthyroidism and ophthalmopathy. Authors of the study amplified TCR beta CDR3 regions from RNA transcripts. TCR CDR3 underwent first-round RT-PCR with the HTBI primer set. TCRdb reanalysed the multiplex PCR reads using MiXCR and keeps one entry per CDR3 protein. The table lists around 400,000 distinct CDR3 sequences, about 12% of them singletons. The sample consisted of blood. These receptor sequences come from a woman younger than 30 with Graves' hyperthyroidism.

This clonotype was recorded many times. The chain recombines TRBV20-1 with TRBJ2-7, with a tentative D call TRBD2 (5 bases). CDR3 length: 13 residues. V was clipped by 3 bases and J by 6 bases, with 15 bases between them. Per the germline V gene, CDR1 is DFQATT and CDR2 is SNEGSKA (reference sequence). CDR3 amino acids: CSAREASGSEQYF. CDR3 sequence (DNA): TGCAGTGCTAGGGAAGCGAGCGGAAGCGAGCAGTACTTC.

The chain carries TRBV29-1 and TRBJ1-2, with D possibly TRBD1 on 6 matching bases. Germline V gene lookup returns CDR1 SQVTM and CDR2 ANQGSEA. V was trimmed by 7 bases and J by 7 bases, leaving 16 bases between them. This CDR3 spans 12 amino acids. The CDR3 DNA follows: TGCAGCGGATTCCAGGGGCTGCTTGGCTACACCTTC. Translated: CSGFQGLLGYTF.

This clonotype was detected many times. This chain connects TRBV28 to TRBJ2-2; D call uncertain. This CDR3 contains 13 residues. Germline values: CDR1 MDHEN, CDR2 SYDVKM. Trimming pared 6 bases from V and 4 bases from J, leaving 9 bases between. The CDR3 nucleotides read TGTGCCAGCAGGGTCGGTGGCACCGGGGAGCTGTTTTTT. This codes for CASRVGGTGELFF.